A single sample gave rise to the 10 T cell receptor beta chains below, sequenced in a study of OX40 agonist ivuxolimab in advanced cancers. Sequenced by immunoSEQ multiplex PCR; TCRdb stores in-frame clones only, minus some. Of some 14,000 clones in the sample, about 84% are singletons; the top ten hold approximately 18%. The sample was CD4+ or CD8+ T cells sorted from blood, taken in a trial of the OX40 agonist ivuxolimab. Receptors were obtained from an adult with an advanced solid tumor such as melanoma, head and neck, liver or kidney cancer.

This sequence joins TRBV9 and TRBJ2-7; TRBD2 agrees at 10 bases. Germline CDR1 SGDLS, CDR2 YYNGEE. The CDR3 sequence is 15 residues long. J was trimmed by 7 bases and V by 3 bases; bases with no gene match: 10. The CDR3: CASSASSGRVEEQYF. The DNA of the CDR3 is TGTGCCAGCAGCGCCTCTAGCGGGAGAGTGGAGGAGCAGTACTTC.

The chain carries TRBV5-4 and TRBJ2-3; 8 bases line up with TRBD2. Trimming cost V 4 bases and J 1 base; bases outside gene matches: 8. CDR1 SGHNT and CDR2 YYREEE come from the germline V gene (reference sequence). This CDR3 is 16 amino acids long. CDR3 protein: CASSGAGDGRTDTQYF. In nucleotides, the CDR3 is TGTGCCAGCAGCGGAGCGGGAGACGGGCGCACAGATACGCAGTATTTT.

This chain links TRBV6-4 with TRBJ2-3, with 10 bases that match TRBD2. CDR3 length: 20 residues. The V segment lost 1 base and the J segment 0 bases; nucleotides outside the gene matches: 13. Germline V gene lookup returns CDR1 MRHNA and CDR2 SNTAGT. The CDR3 DNA is TGTGCCAGCAGTGACTTCGGGTTTACTAGCGGGGCAATGAGCACAGATACGCAGTATTTT. As protein: CASSDFGFTSGAMSTDTQYF.

This clone is labeled medium-sized. This chain connects TRBV6-1 to TRBJ2-2; no firm D call. This CDR3 comprises 16 residues. V was clipped by 3 bases and J by 1 base, with 12 bases between them. Looked up from germline, CDR1 is MNHNS and CDR2 is SASEGT. CDR3 sequence (DNA): TGTGCCAGCAGTGAGTTAAAGACTGAGAACACCGGGGAGCTGTTTTTT. This gives the protein CASSELKTENTGELFF.

The V gene is TRBV6-5, the J gene TRBJ2-3; 7 bases are a match to TRBD2. After removal of 2 bases from V and 5 bases from J, the junction contained 4 bases not matched to a gene. Germline assignment: CDR1 MNHEY and CDR2 SVGAGI. CDR3 size: 14 residues. The CDR3 reads CASSYKASGDTQYF. Here the CDR3 DNA reads TGTGCCAGCAGTTACAAGGCTAGCGGAGATACGCAGTATTTT.

The chain carries TRBV9 and TRBJ2-5; 7 nucleotides match TRBD2. This CDR3 contains 14 residues. Germline loops: CDR1 SGDLS, CDR2 YYNGEE. V gave up 0 bases and J gave up 5 bases; unmatched junction bases: 4. CDR3 sequence (DNA): TGTGCCAGCAGCGTAGATGCTAGCGGTGAGACCCAGTACTTC. As protein: CASSVDASGETQYF.

V usage is TRBV19 and J usage is TRBJ1-5; D is unresolved. In germline, CDR1 is LNHDA, CDR2 SQIVND (reference sequence). The CDR3 is 15 amino acids. Trimming removed 6 bases from V and 0 bases from J, with 12 bases in between. The CDR3 coding sequence is TGTGCCAGTAGAGATGGGCCATATAGCAATCAGCCCCAGCATTTT. This encodes CASRDGPYSNQPQHF.

A note on this clone: A much larger clone lies one base from this, so it may be a read error. The sample has other DNA sequences that encode this CDR3 too. This chain joins TRBV7-6 and TRBJ2-3, with 9 bases identical to TRBD2. The germline V gene has CDR1 SGHVS and CDR2 FNYEAQ. The CDR3 covers 16 residues. Here the CDR3 reads CASSLTTSGITDTQYF. DNA of the CDR3: TGTGCCAGCAGCTTAACGACTAGCGGAATCACAGATACGCAATATTTT.

The chain has TRBV28 and TRBJ1-5; TRBD1 might be the D (5 bases). The V gene lost 8 bases and the J gene lost 4 bases, with 18 bases spanning the gap. The CDR3 is 15 residues long. Germline V CDR1 and CDR2: MDHEN, SYDVKM. Written as DNA, the CDR3 is TGTGCCAGCCGAAGTAATGGGGGAGGGAATCAGCCCCAGCATTTT. Amino acids: CASRSNGGGNQPQHF.

The chain recombines TRBV11-3 with TRBJ2-3; 9 bases map to TRBD1. V shed 5 bases, J shed 4 bases, and the junction held 4 bases outside the gene matches. This CDR3 region has 14 residues. The germline CDR1 and CDR2 sequences are SGHNT and YENEEA. The CDR3 region has the DNA TGTGCCAGCAGCGGAACAGGGGGCGCAGATACGCAGTATTTT. Its translation: CASSGTGGADTQYF.